A single sample gave rise to the 26 T cell receptor beta chains below, sequenced in a study of blood T cells in healthy people across ages. The use of a sample-barcoded 5' primer and a J-beta primer mix characterized a second PCR of roughly 6 to 11 cycles. Each CDR3 protein gets one entry after TCRdb re-called the 5' RACE reads with MiXCR. The table has over a million distinct CDR3 sequences, 35% to 50% seen once; the top ten hold about 20%. Input material: blood. The receptor source for this set is a woman aged 55-70 years in good health.

The gene calls are TRBV3-1 and TRBJ1-6; maybe TRBD1 (6 bases). The CDR3 length is 14 residues. Trimming stripped 4 bases from V and 10 bases from J, with 14 bases between. Germline CDR1 and CDR2: LGHDT and YNNKEL (reference sequence). DNA for the CDR3: TGTGCCAGCAGCCCCGGCAGGGGTGGGTCACCCCTCCACTTT. Its protein product is CASSPGRGGSPLHF. Full variable domain (rest looked up from reference TRBV3-1 and TRBJ1-6): DTAVSQTPKYLVTQMGNDKSIKCEQNLGHDTMYWYKQDSKKFLKIMFSYNNKELIINETVPNRFSPKSPDKAHLNLHINSLELGDSAVYFCASSPGRGGSPLHFGNGTRLTVT.

The J gene is TRBJ1-2, the V gene TRBV4-2; D may be TRBD1 (6 bases). The germline CDR1 and CDR2 sequences are LGHNA and YNFKEQ. Trimming removed 4 bases at V and 8 bases at J, with 17 bases between. This CDR3 is built from 14 residues. The CDR3 nucleotides read TGTGCCAGCAGCCGAGAGTCGTCCGGACAGGGCTACACCTTC. It yields the protein CASSRESSGQGYTF.

J is TRBJ2-1 and V is TRBV20-1, with D uncertain. Looked up from germline, CDR1 is DFQATT and CDR2 is SNEGSKA (reference sequence). The V and J ends lost 5 bases and 10 bases respectively, with 15 bases between them. This CDR3 has 12 residues. CDR3 sequence: CSAPVSPIEQFF. CDR3 in DNA: TGCAGTGCTCCCGTGAGTCCCATAGAGCAGTTCTTC.

A single count supports this clonotype. The J gene is TRBJ1-1, the V gene TRBV5-6; D uncertain. V was trimmed by 0 bases and J by 4 bases, leaving 16 bases between them. Germline assignment: CDR1 SGHDT and CDR2 YYEEEE. The CDR3 has 16 amino acids. The CDR3 here is CASSLGQALVGTEAFF. CDR3 sequence (DNA): TGTGCCAGCAGCTTGGGGCAGGCCCTCGTGGGCACTGAAGCTTTCTTT.

The chain couples TRBV29-1 to TRBJ2-7, with 8 bases identical to TRBD2. The CDR3 length is 13 residues. In germline, CDR1 is SQVTM, CDR2 ANQGSEA. V lost 6 bases to trimming and J lost 3 bases; unmatched junction nucleotides: 7. The CDR3 reads CSVLDGTSYEQYF. For the CDR3, the DNA is TGCAGCGTCCTGGACGGGACTAGCTACGAGCAGTACTTC.

This clonotype was observed a few times. The CDR3: CASSYGTGTVYEQYF. The CDR3 region has the DNA TGTGCCAGCAGTTACGGAACGGGGACTGTTTACGAGCAGTACTTC. This chain uses TRBV6-5 with TRBJ2-7, with D possibly being TRBD2 (6 bases). The CDR3 consists of 15 residues. The germline V gene has CDR1 MNHEY and CDR2 SVGAGI. Trimming removed 2 bases from V and 4 bases from J, with 15 bases in between.

This chain uses TRBV2 with TRBJ2-5, with 9 bases that match TRBD2. Per germline, CDR1 SNHLY and CDR2 FYNNEI. The CDR3 contains 16 residues. Trimming removed 3 bases from V and 0 bases from J; junction bases left unmatched: 5. CDR3 in amino acids: CASSEGLAANQETQYF. The CDR3 DNA follows: TGTGCCAGCAGTGAGGGACTAGCAGCCAACCAAGAGACCCAGTACTTC.

The rearrangement uses TRBV25-1 and TRBJ1-2; TRBD1 is a possible D gene (5 bases). V shed 3 bases and J shed 7 bases, with 9 bases lying between them. Germline V gene data show CDR1 as MGHDK and CDR2 as SYGVNS. This CDR3 spans 12 amino acids. The CDR3 coding sequence is TGTGCCAGCAGTGACGGACACTGTGGCTACACCTTC. Translated, it gives CASSDGHCGYTF.

This chain links TRBV12-3 or TRBV12-4 with TRBJ2-5, with TRBD2 identical over 10 bases. V lost 3 bases and J lost 11; bases outside the gene matches: 21. The CDR3 spans 18 residues. Here the CDR3 DNA reads TGTGCCAGCAGTTTCGGGTTTTGGGCTAGCGGGAGTCGCGATGAGCAGTACTTC. This gives the protein CASSFGFWASGSRDEQYF.

The chain employs TRBV10-3 and TRBJ1-5; D not certain. Germline assignment: CDR1 ENHRY and CDR2 SYGVKD. The CDR3 is 14 amino acids. Trimming pared 6 bases from V and 1 base from J, leaving 10 bases between. The chain's CDR3 is CAIRDPGSNQPQHF. The CDR3 region has the DNA TGTGCCATCAGAGACCCCGGGAGCAATCAGCCCCAGCATTTT.

This clonotype occurred a few times. In DNA, the CDR3 is TGTGCCAGCATGACCGCGGGAGTTCTTGAGACCCAGTACTTC. Translated, it gives CASMTAGVLETQYF. The V and J genes are TRBV6-5 and TRBJ2-5; 7 bases line up with TRBD2. The CDR3 has 14 amino acids. V lost 7 bases, J lost 5 bases, and 10 bases stayed unmatched. Germline V gene lookup returns CDR1 MNHEY and CDR2 SVGAGI.

This clonotype was counted between two and nine times. The CDR3, as DNA: TGTGCCAGCAGAGAAAGCGGGAGGATCGGCAGTGAGCAGTACTTC. This gives the protein CASRESGRIGSEQYF. This chain connects TRBV6-5 to TRBJ2-1, with 9 bases fitting TRBD2. The tail of the sequence fits TRBJ2-7 better, so the J call may be wrong. This CDR3 comprises 15 residues. Germline CDR1 reads MNHEY; CDR2 reads SVGAGI.

The gene calls are TRBV13 and TRBJ2-1; a weak D match, TRBD1 (5 bases). The CDR3 is made up of 18 amino acids. Between the trimmed V and J ends, which lost 2 bases and 0 bases, there was a span of 17 bases. The germline V gene encodes CDR1 PRHDT and CDR2 FYEKMQ (reference sequence). For the CDR3, the DNA is TGTGCCAGCAGCTTACTGGGCTCACAGGCGAGCTCCTACAATGAGCAGTTCTTC. Translated: CASSLLGSQASSYNEQFF.

In its sample, this clonotype was seen a few times. The chain employs TRBV7-9 and TRBJ1-2; 7 bases agree with TRBD1. The CDR3 covers 14 residues. The V segment lost 5 bases and the J segment 6 bases; nucleotides outside the gene matches: 9. Germline CDR1 is SEHNR and CDR2 is FQNEAQ (reference sequence). The CDR3 DNA reads TGTGCCAGCAGCCTCCAGGGGGGCGCGGATGGCTACACCTTC. Translated, it gives CASSLQGGADGYTF.

This chain joins TRBV6-2 or TRBV6-3 and TRBJ2-7, with 7 bases identical to TRBD2. V was clipped by 2 bases and J by 7 bases; unmatched bases: 5. Per the germline V gene, CDR1 is MNHEY and CDR2 is SVGEGT. The CDR3 consists of 13 residues. This CDR3 reads CASSYPLGGEQYF. CDR3 nucleotide sequence: TGTGCCAGCAGTTACCCGCTGGGAGGGGAGCAGTACTTC.

CDR3 nucleotides: TGTGCCAGCAGTGAACCACCCAACCGGGATAATGAAAAACTGTTTTTT. It is translated as CASSEPPNRDNEKLFF. The chain couples TRBV6-1 to TRBJ1-4; D gene ambiguous. V was pared by 2 bases and J by 4 bases, with 14 bases between. CDR3 length: 16 residues. The germline gives CDR1 MNHNS, CDR2 SASEGT.

A few counts support this clonotype. The V gene is TRBV20-1, the J gene TRBJ2-1; D is perhaps TRBD2 (6 bases). This CDR3 has 13 amino acids. Per the germline V gene, CDR1 is DFQATT and CDR2 is SNEGSKA (reference sequence). V lost 3 bases and J 10 bases, leaving 16 bases between the germline ends. The CDR3: CSASLRLGGEQFF. DNA for the CDR3: TGCAGTGCTAGCCTTCGACTAGGAGGGGAGCAGTTCTTC.

The chain has TRBV7-3 and TRBJ2-3, with a possible D match to TRBD2 (7 bases). The ends were cut back, 3 bases at V and 6 bases at J, with 16 bases in the middle. Germline V gives CDR1 SGHTA, CDR2 FQGTGA. The CDR3 has 15 residues. The CDR3 spells CASSFTGGQGDTQYF. CDR3 coding DNA: TGTGCCAGCAGCTTTACGGGAGGTCAGGGGGATACGCAGTATTTT.

This chain uses TRBV20-1 with TRBJ2-1; possibly TRBD2 for D (5 bases). This CDR3 region has 15 residues. Germline V gives CDR1 DFQATT, CDR2 SNEGSKA (reference sequence). Trimming cost V 0 bases and J 5 bases, with 14 bases left between them. The CDR3 is CSARDRRLANNEQFF. DNA for the CDR3: TGCAGTGCTAGAGATCGGCGGTTAGCGAACAATGAGCAGTTCTTC.

The chain couples TRBV24-1 to TRBJ2-5; unclear D gene. Germline lookup yields CDR1 KGHDR and CDR2 SFDVKD. Between the trimmed V and J ends, which lost 0 bases and 5 bases, there was a span of 3 bases. CDR3 size: 12 residues. The CDR3 nucleotides are TGTGCCACCAGTGATTTGTGGGAGACCCAGTACTTC. Its protein product is CATSDLWETQYF.

The V gene is TRBV30, the J gene TRBJ1-1; D gene uncertain. Trimming removed 2 bases at V and 3 bases at J, with 7 bases between. The CDR3 covers 12 residues. Germline loops: CDR1 GTSNPN, CDR2 SVGIG (reference sequence). The CDR3 here is CAWSQRDTEAFF. In DNA form, the CDR3 reads TGTGCCTGGAGTCAGAGGGACACTGAAGCTTTCTTT.

This clonotype has just a few counts. The genes are TRBV6-6 and TRBJ2-7, with a weak D call TRBD2 (6 bases). Germline V lookup: CDR1 MNHNY, CDR2 SVGAGI (reference sequence). The CDR3 sequence is 15 residues long. V was cut by 2 bases and J by 1 base, with 12 bases left in between. The CDR3 protein is CASSYPGGKSYEQYF. CDR3 DNA: TGTGCCAGCAGTTACCCCGGCGGGAAATCCTACGAGCAGTACTTC.

The rearrangement links TRBV20-1 to TRBJ2-1, with D perhaps TRBD1 (6 bases). The CDR3 runs 14 residues. Germline-derived CDR1 and CDR2 are DFQATT and SNEGSKA (reference sequence). Trimming shortened V by 0 bases and J by 14 bases, and 20 bases separated the two germline ends. CDR3 amino acids: CSARDLRGGFVEFF. The DNA of the CDR3 is TGCAGTGCTAGAGATCTTAGAGGGGGTTTCGTGGAGTTCTTC.

The V call is TRBV6-1, the J call TRBJ2-1, with 9 bases fitting TRBD2. CDR1 is MNHNS and CDR2 is SASEGT in the germline V gene. The CDR3 has 16 amino acids. Trimming removed 4 bases from V and 9 bases from J; junction bases left unmatched: 13. The CDR3, as DNA: TGTGCCAGCAGTGCTGTGTCTAGCGGGATCAGAAGTGAGCAGTTCTTC. Translation: CASSAVSSGIRSEQFF.

The chain is built from TRBV28 and TRBJ1-2; D perhaps matches TRBD1 (6 bases). Per the germline V gene, CDR1 is MDHEN and CDR2 is SYDVKM. CDR3 length equals 15 residues. Trimming took 6 bases from V and 3 from J, leaving 17 bases between them. The CDR3 loop reads CASRFGLGGYYGYTF. The DNA for the CDR3 is TGTGCCAGCAGATTCGGGTTGGGGGGCTACTATGGCTACACCTTC.

The chain uses TRBV30 and TRBJ1-6; D perhaps matches TRBD1 (6 bases). Deletions cut 3 bases from V and 14 bases from J, with 17 bases between. CDR1 is GTSNPN, CDR2 SVGIG, per germline (reference sequence). This CDR3 has 13 residues. The CDR3: CAWSATGLGALHF. CDR3 sequence (DNA): TGTGCCTGGAGCGCGACAGGACTCGGGGCCCTCCACTTT.